These T cell receptor beta chains were read from a single sample in a study of identifying expanded T cells in peripheral blood. Produced via immunoSEQ multiplex PCR; TCRdb's table is partial and in-frame only. The profile covers 95,000 to 100,000 clones, with around nine tenths appearing a single time and approximately 18% taken by the ten largest. Sequenced input: blood. The receptors here all came from a person between 18 and 75 years old in good health. Each CDR3 is given with its conserved first and last residue. The D gene is left open where the match is weak. Clone size is not always given. Where it is, it says once, few, many or a class for expanded clones.

d_call,v_call,clone_size,j_call,cdr3_nt,cdr3_aa
NA,TRBV27,NA,TRBJ2-3,TGTGCCAGCAGTTTTAGGGGAAACACAGATACGCAGTATTTT,CASSFRGNTDTQYF
NA,TRBV4-1,NA,TRBJ1-1,TGCGCCAGCAGCCACCAACACACTGAAGCTTTCTTT,CASSHQHTEAFF
NA,TRBV18,few,TRBJ1-2,TGTGCCAGCTCACCTACACAGACAAACTATGGCTACACCTTC,CASSPTQTNYGYTF
TRBD1,TRBV5-6,few,TRBJ2-7,TGTGCCAGCAGCCGCAAGACGACAGGGGTCGCACCTAACGAGCAGTACTTC,CASSRKTTGVAPNEQYF
NA,TRBV5-1,NA,TRBJ1-4,TGCGCCAGCAGCTTGGGCTCCTTTAATGAAAAACTGTTTTTT,CASSLGSFNEKLFF
NA,TRBV18,NA,TRBJ2-3,TGTGCCAGCTCACCCAGGGCAGGGGTTGCAGATACGCAGTATTTT,CASSPRAGVADTQYF
NA,TRBV9,once,TRBJ2-1,TGTGCCAGCAGCGTAGGAGACTACAATGAGCAGTTCTTC,CASSVGDYNEQFF
NA,TRBV27,NA,TRBJ2-1,TGTGCCAGCAGTTTATTTGGGGCTGGAGGGGGTCAGTTCTTC,CASSLFGAGGGQFF
TRBD2,TRBV27,NA,TRBJ2-7,TGTGCCAGCAGTTTAGACTCGAGCGGGGGCAACTACGAGCAGTACTTC,CASSLDSSGGNYEQYF
NA,TRBV4-1,NA,TRBJ2-3,TGCGCCAGCAGCCAGCGGGCACACGCACTTACAGATACGCAGTATTTT,CASSQRAHALTDTQYF
NA,TRBV28,NA,TRBJ1-6,TGTGCCAGCAGTTTAAACGCCGGAGGCCAAGAGGTTACGAAAAATTCACCCCTCCACTTT,CASSLNAGGQEVTKNSPLHF
NA,TRBV5-8,NA,TRBJ1-4,TGTGCCAGCAGCTTGGGGGTCGTTGCAACTAATGAAAAACTGTTTTTT,CASSLGVVATNEKLFF
NA,TRBV15,NA,TRBJ2-7,TGTGCCACCAGCAGGGAGAGGGGCGAGCAGTACTTC,CATSRERGEQYF
NA,TRBV5-1,NA,TRBJ2-3,TGCGCCAGCAGCTTGAGGGCAGAAAGCACAGATACGCAGTATTTT,CASSLRAESTDTQYF
TRBD1,TRBV30,NA,TRBJ2-5,TGTGCCTGGAAACAAGCAGGGGGTCAAGAGACCCAGTACTTC,CAWKQAGGQETQYF
TRBD1,TRBV18,NA,TRBJ2-3,TGTGCCAGCTCCCCGACAGGGGGGCGCACAGATACGCAGTATTTT,CASSPTGGRTDTQYF
NA,TRBV4-3,once,TRBJ1-3,TGCGCCAGCAGCCAAGATAACTGGGGGTCTGGAAACACCATATATTTT,CASSQDNWGSGNTIYF
NA,TRBV6-6,NA,TRBJ2-1,TGTGCCAGCAGTTGGGCCCCCGTCCTCACCTACAATGAGCAGTTCTTC,CASSWAPVLTYNEQFF
NA,TRBV18,NA,TRBJ2-7,TGTGCCAGCTCACCCAGGAGTTCTACCTACGAGCAGTACTTC,CASSPRSSTYEQYF
NA,TRBV19,NA,TRBJ1-5,TGTGCCAGTAGTCCCCAGGGAAGACTTAGCAATCAGCCCCAGCATTTT,CASSPQGRLSNQPQHF
NA,TRBV28,once,TRBJ2-7,TGTGCCAGCAGTCCCCTTAGGGTCGAGCAGTACTTC,CASSPLRVEQYF
TRBD2,TRBV9,NA,TRBJ2-1,TGTGCCAGCAGCGTCGGGACTACTAATGAGCAGTTCTTC,CASSVGTTNEQFF
NA,TRBV2,once,TRBJ2-1,TGTGCCAGCAGTGGGGTGCCCTACAATGAGCAGTTCTTC,CASSGVPYNEQFF
NA,TRBV11-2,NA,TRBJ1-2,TGTGCCAGCAGCTTAATAACAGGGACTGGCTACACCTTC,CASSLITGTGYTF